One sample yielded the 24 T cell receptor beta chains listed below, sequenced in a study of CD8 T cells in ankylosing spondylitis. TCRdb called the 5' RACE reads again in MiXCR, with one record for every CDR3 protein. The sample includes roughly 280,000 distinct CDR3 sequences, around 20% seen only once; the top ten take less than 9.5%. Specimen: blood, either unsorted or a sorted T cell fraction (not recorded which). All receptors come from a male donor with ankylosing spondylitis or in good health (not recorded which).

This clonotype was seen more than once but under ten times. This chain connects TRBV12-3 or TRBV12-4 to TRBJ2-2; D uncertain. V was trimmed by 7 bases and J by 6 bases, leaving 18 bases between them. This CDR3 has 15 amino acids. CDR3 nucleotide sequence: TGTGCCAGCACTGAAATAAATGGGGTCCCCGGGGAGCTGTTTTTT. It translates to CASTEINGVPGELFF.

This clonotype was observed a handful of times. The J gene is TRBJ2-3, the V gene TRBV12-3 or TRBV12-4, with TRBD1 matching over 8 bases. This CDR3 is 15 amino acids long. V gave up 6 bases and J gave up 2 bases; unmatched junction bases: 7. CDR3 loop: CASSRSGGTTDTQYF. As DNA, the CDR3 is TGTGCCAGCAGCCGATCAGGGGGCACCACAGATACGCAGTATTTT.

The chain has TRBV11-2 and TRBJ1-4, with TRBD1 matching 8 bases. Unmatched junction bases numbered 6, after V lost 4 bases and J lost 5 bases. The CDR3 sequence is 15 residues long. The germline V gene has CDR1 SGHAT and CDR2 FQNNGV. The CDR3 region has the DNA TGTGCCAGCAGCTCACAGGGGGTAATAAATGAAAAACTGTTTTTT. Its translation is CASSSQGVINEKLFF.

This clonotype has a handful of counts. The chain is built from TRBV20-1 and TRBJ2-7, with 7 bases matching TRBD2. V was clipped by 3 bases and J by 6 bases; unmatched bases: 8. The CDR3 spans 13 residues. Germline CDR1 and CDR2: DFQATT and SNEGSKA (reference sequence). CDR3 amino acids: CSASGGGPSEQYV. CDR3 coding DNA: TGCAGTGCTAGTGGGGGAGGGCCTTCCGAGCAGTACGTC.

This clonotype was seen more than once but under ten times. The chain links TRBV12-3 or TRBV12-4 to TRBJ2-1; possibly TRBD1 or TRBD2 for D (5 bases each). This CDR3 contains 12 residues. V gave up 8 bases and J gave up 9 bases, with 14 bases separating them. The DNA for the CDR3 is TGTGCCAGCGTTGCCCCTGGGGGTGAGCAGTTCTTC. This gives the protein CASVAPGGEQFF.

The V call is TRBV24-1, the J call TRBJ2-1, with D possibly matching TRBD1 (6 bases). Germline V CDR1 and CDR2: KGHDR, SFDVKD. This CDR3 is built from 14 residues. Deletions cut 4 bases from V and 8 bases from J, with 14 bases between. The CDR3 here is CATSETGLRDEQFF. The CDR3 DNA sequence: TGTGCCACCAGTGAAACAGGGTTACGAGATGAGCAGTTCTTC.

This clonotype was seen only a few times. Sequence at one end of the junction differs from germline and may be a read error. V is TRBV15 and J is TRBJ1-2; perhaps TRBD1 as D (6 bases). Germline loops: CDR1 LNHNV, CDR2 YYDKDF (reference sequence). The CDR3 extends over 14 amino acids. This CDR3 reads CATSTTTNRAVLSF. CDR3 sequence (DNA): TGTGCCACCAGCACCACCACGAACAGGGCCGTACTATCCTTC.

This clonotype was counted only a few times. The V gene is TRBV12-3 or TRBV12-4, the J gene TRBJ2-5; D unresolved. CDR3 length equals 11 residues. Trimming left V 6 bases short and J 6 bases short, with 8 bases between. DNA for the CDR3: TGTGCCAGCAGCGATACTCAGACCCAGTACTTC. Its protein is CASSDTQTQYF.

This clonotype was detected ten times or more. The V call is TRBV18, the J call TRBJ1-2, with 8 bases fitting TRBD1. The CDR3 consists of 13 residues. Germline CDR1 is KGHSH and CDR2 is LQKENI. Trimming at V came to 3 bases and at J to 5 bases, leaving 2 bases not matched to a gene. The CDR3 loop reads CASSPDRVYGYTF. CDR3 coding DNA: TGTGCCAGCTCACCGGACAGGGTTTATGGCTACACCTTC.

The chain couples TRBV11-2 to TRBJ1-6; no clear D gene. The V end was cut by 0 bases, the J end by 0 bases, with 3 bases between. CDR3 length equals 15 residues. Per germline, CDR1 SGHAT and CDR2 FQNNGV. The CDR3 region has the DNA TGTGCCAGCAGCTTAGAGGACTCCTATAATTCACCCCTCCACTTT. This gives the protein CASSLEDSYNSPLHF. Full variable domain (remainder filled in from reference TRBV11-2 and TRBJ1-6): EAGVAQSPRYKIIEKRQSVAFWCNPISGHATLYWYQQILGQGPKLLIQFQNNGVVDDSQLPKDRFSAERLKGVDSTLKIQPAKLEDSAVYLCASSLEDSYNSPLHFGNGTRLTVT.

The chain employs TRBV2 and TRBJ2-1; a possible D gene is TRBD2 (6 bases). CDR1 and CDR2 from the germline V gene are SNHLY and FYNNEI. V was trimmed by 8 bases and J by 4 bases, leaving 15 bases between them. This CDR3 spans 14 amino acids. DNA for the CDR3: TGTGCCAGCCGCCACGGGACTCCTTACAATGAGCAGTTCTTC. It translates to CASRHGTPYNEQFF.

The chain is built from TRBV19 and TRBJ2-2; no reliable D call. Germline V gene sequence: CDR1 LNHDA, CDR2 SQIVND (reference sequence). With 6 bases removed from V and 0 bases from J, the gap between germline ends came to 8 bases. The CDR3 totals 14 residues. As DNA, the CDR3 is TGTGCCAGTAGATTCGAGGCGAACACCGGGGAGCTGTTTTTT. This codes for CASRFEANTGELFF.

This clonotype was seen a few times. The V call is TRBV27, the J call TRBJ2-1, with 8 bases fitting TRBD1. The germline V gene encodes CDR1 MNHEY and CDR2 SMNVEV (reference sequence). Losses at the gene ends were 3 bases for V and 8 bases for J; bases not matched to a gene: 6. The CDR3 is 14 amino acids. CDR3 DNA: TGTGCCAGCAGTTTCCGACAGGGGCAGGATGAGCAGTTCTTC. Translated, it gives CASSFRQGQDEQFF.

This clonotype was detected many times. This chain connects TRBV5-1 to TRBJ1-4; TRBD1 aligns across 9 bases. The CDR3 has 14 amino acids. Germline V CDR1 and CDR2: SGHRS, YFSETQ. The V gene end was trimmed by 3 bases and the J gene end by 8 bases; junction bases not matched to a gene: 5. The CDR3 here is CASSWGQGQEKLFF. Here the CDR3 DNA reads TGCGCCAGCAGCTGGGGACAGGGACAGGAAAAACTGTTTTTT.

This clonotype was detected ten times or more. The chain combines TRBV11-2 with TRBJ2-1; 11 bases fit TRBD2. This CDR3 has 16 residues. Per germline, CDR1 SGHAT and CDR2 FQNNGV. V was clipped by 0 bases and J by 8 bases; unmatched bases: 6. CDR3 region: CASSLDISGRVYEQFF. CDR3 sequence (DNA): TGTGCCAGCAGCTTAGATATTAGCGGGAGGGTCTATGAGCAGTTCTTC.

The chain combines TRBV12-3 or TRBV12-4 with TRBJ2-3, with TRBD2 identical over 9 bases. V lost 3 bases and J lost 5; bases outside the gene matches: 6. This CDR3 is 15 amino acids long. CDR3: CASSFGLAGLDTQYF. Written as DNA, the CDR3 is TGTGCCAGCAGTTTTGGGCTAGCGGGATTAGATACGCAGTATTTT.

This chain uses TRBV3-1 with TRBJ2-5; D not certain. This CDR3 region has 12 residues. V lost 1 base and J 6 bases, leaving 6 bases between the germline ends. Per germline, CDR1 LGHDT and CDR2 YNNKEL (reference sequence). The CDR3 nucleotides are TGTGCCAGCAGCCAAGGCGGTCAGACCCAGTACTTC. It encodes CASSQGGQTQYF.

There are a few counts of this clonotype. This sequence joins TRBV28 and TRBJ1-3, with 8 bases lining up with TRBD1. The CDR3 runs to 16 residues. V lost 3 bases and J lost 4; bases outside the gene matches: 8. Germline V gene data show CDR1 as MDHEN and CDR2 as SYDVKM. The CDR3 bases are TGTGCCAGCAGTTTGCCCCTGACAGGGGTAGGAAACACCATATATTTT. Residues: CASSLPLTGVGNTIYF. The whole variable domain, filled in from reference TRBV28 and TRBJ1-3, reads DVKVTQSSRYLVKRTGEKVFLECVQDMDHENMFWYRQDPGLGLRLIYFSYDVKMKEKGDIPEGYSVSREKKERFSLILESASTNQTSMYLCASSLPLTGVGNTIYFGEGSWLTVV.

The chain has TRBV7-3 and TRBJ1-6; TRBD1 aligns across 8 bases. V was clipped by 1 base and J by 3 bases; unmatched bases: 5. This CDR3 comprises 17 residues. Germline assignment: CDR1 SGHTA and CDR2 FQGTGA. Written as DNA, the CDR3 is TGTGCCAGCAGCTTAAGTGGCGGACAGGGCTATAATTCACCCCTCCACTTT. Translated: CASSLSGGQGYNSPLHF.

There are many counts of this clonotype. The V and J genes are TRBV15 and TRBJ2-1, with D maybe TRBD2 (5 bases). The CDR3 is 14 amino acids. CDR1 is LNHNV, CDR2 YYDKDF, per germline (reference sequence). Trimming shortened V by 4 bases and J by 2 bases, and 9 bases separated the two germline ends. This chain's CDR3 is CATSMDLTYNEQFF. The CDR3 DNA reads TGTGCCACCAGCATGGACTTAACCTACAATGAGCAGTTCTTC.

This chain connects TRBV13 to TRBJ2-1, with TRBD1 matching over 7 bases. V dropped 6 bases and J dropped 3; count of bases not matched to a gene: 8. CDR1 and CDR2 (germline): PRHDT, FYEKMQ (reference sequence). The CDR3 extends over 15 amino acids. CDR3 in amino acids: CASRPDRANYNEQFF. The CDR3 region has the DNA TGTGCCAGCAGACCTGACAGGGCCAACTACAATGAGCAGTTCTTC.

The table lists this clonotype with many counts. The CDR3 nucleotides are TGTGCCAGCAGCCCGGGACAGGGGACCGGGGAGCTGTTTTTT. Translation: CASSPGQGTGELFF. The chain couples TRBV12-3 or TRBV12-4 to TRBJ2-2, with 10 bases identical to TRBD1. The CDR3 has 14 amino acids. V trimming: 6 bases; J trimming: 5 bases; junction bases outside the gene matches: 3.

The chain uses TRBV3-1 and TRBJ1-1; unclear D gene. CDR3 length: 13 amino acids. Per germline, CDR1 LGHDT and CDR2 YNNKEL (reference sequence). Between the trimmed V and J ends, which lost 3 bases and 4 bases, there was a span of 9 bases. CDR3 amino acids: CASSQLDGTEAFF. CDR3 DNA: TGTGCCAGCAGCCAGTTAGACGGCACTGAAGCTTTCTTT.

This clonotype was seen only a few times. V gene TRBV10-3 combines with J gene TRBJ2-7, with D possibly being TRBD1 (5 bases). Trimming took 0 bases from V and 4 from J, leaving 13 bases between them. The CDR3 spans 15 residues. Germline-derived CDR1 and CDR2 are ENHRY and SYGVKD. The chain's CDR3 is CAISESQAGSYEQYV. In DNA form, the CDR3 reads TGTGCCATCAGTGAGTCCCAAGCAGGGTCTTACGAGCAGTACGTC.